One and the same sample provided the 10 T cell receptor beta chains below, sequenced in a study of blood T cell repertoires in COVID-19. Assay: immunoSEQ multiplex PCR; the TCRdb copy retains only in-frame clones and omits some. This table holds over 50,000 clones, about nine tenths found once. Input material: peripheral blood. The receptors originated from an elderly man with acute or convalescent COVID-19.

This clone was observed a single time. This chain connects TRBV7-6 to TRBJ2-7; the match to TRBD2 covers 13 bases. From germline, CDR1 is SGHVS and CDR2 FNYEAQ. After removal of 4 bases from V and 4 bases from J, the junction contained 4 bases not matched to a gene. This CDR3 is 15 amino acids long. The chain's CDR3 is CASSSGLAGEYEQYF. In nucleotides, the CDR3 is TGTGCCAGCAGCTCCGGACTAGCGGGGGAATACGAGCAGTACTTC.

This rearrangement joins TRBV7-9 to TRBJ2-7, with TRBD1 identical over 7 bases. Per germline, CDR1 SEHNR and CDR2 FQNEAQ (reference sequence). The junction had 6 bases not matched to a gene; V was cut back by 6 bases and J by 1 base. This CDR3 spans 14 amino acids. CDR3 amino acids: CASSFGTASYEQYF. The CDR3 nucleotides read TGTGCCAGCAGTTTCGGGACAGCTTCCTACGAGCAGTACTTC.

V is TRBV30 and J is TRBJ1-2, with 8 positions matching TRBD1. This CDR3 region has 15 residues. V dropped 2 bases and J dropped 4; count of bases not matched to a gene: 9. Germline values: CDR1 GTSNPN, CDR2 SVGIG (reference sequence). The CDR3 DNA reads TGTGCCTGGAGTTCGAACAGGGGGATTGTCTATGGCTACACCTTC. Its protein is CAWSSNRGIVYGYTF.

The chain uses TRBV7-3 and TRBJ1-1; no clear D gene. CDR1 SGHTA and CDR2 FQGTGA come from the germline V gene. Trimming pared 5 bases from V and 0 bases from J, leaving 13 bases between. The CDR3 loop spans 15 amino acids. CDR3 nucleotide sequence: TGTGCCAGCAGCGTAAACCGGGAAATGAACACTGAAGCTTTCTTT. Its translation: CASSVNREMNTEAFF.

The CDR3 reads CASSPRQGALKNTEAFF. Here the CDR3 DNA reads TGTGCCAGCAGCCCTCGGCAGGGGGCGCTTAAAAACACTGAAGCTTTCTTT. The chain joins TRBV7-2 to TRBJ1-1, with TRBD1 identical over 8 bases. V trimming: 5 bases; J trimming: 2 bases; junction bases outside the gene matches: 13. CDR3 size: 17 residues. Germline CDR1 and CDR2: SGHTA and FQGNSA.

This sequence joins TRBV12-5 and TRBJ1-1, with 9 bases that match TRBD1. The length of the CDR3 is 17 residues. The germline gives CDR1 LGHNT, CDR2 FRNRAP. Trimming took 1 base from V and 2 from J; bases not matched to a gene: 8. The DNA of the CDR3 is TGTGCTAGTGGTTTGGGCCGACTCACAGGGGGCAACACTGAAGCTTTCTTT. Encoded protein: CASGLGRLTGGNTEAFF.

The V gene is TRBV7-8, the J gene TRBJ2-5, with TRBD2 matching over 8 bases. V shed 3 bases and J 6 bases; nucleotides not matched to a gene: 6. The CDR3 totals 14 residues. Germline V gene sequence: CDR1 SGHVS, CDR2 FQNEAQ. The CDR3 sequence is CASSFSGGAKTQYF. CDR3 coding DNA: TGTGCCAGCAGCTTTTCGGGGGGGGCGAAGACCCAGTACTTC.

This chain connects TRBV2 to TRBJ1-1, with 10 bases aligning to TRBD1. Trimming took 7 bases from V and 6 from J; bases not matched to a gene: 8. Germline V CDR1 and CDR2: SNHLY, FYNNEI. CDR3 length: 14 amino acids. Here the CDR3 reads CASTDRGSGAEAFF. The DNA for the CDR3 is TGTGCCAGCACGGACAGGGGGAGTGGCGCTGAAGCTTTCTTT.

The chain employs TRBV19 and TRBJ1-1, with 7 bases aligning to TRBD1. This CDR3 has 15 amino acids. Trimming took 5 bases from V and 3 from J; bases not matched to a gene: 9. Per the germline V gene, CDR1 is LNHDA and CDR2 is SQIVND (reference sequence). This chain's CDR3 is CASSLTGVKDTEAFF. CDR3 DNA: TGTGCCAGTAGTCTTACAGGGGTGAAGGACACTGAAGCTTTCTTT.

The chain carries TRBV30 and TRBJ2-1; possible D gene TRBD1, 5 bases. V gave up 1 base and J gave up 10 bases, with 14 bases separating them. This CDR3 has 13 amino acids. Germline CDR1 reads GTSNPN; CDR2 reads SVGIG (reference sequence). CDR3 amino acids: CAWSATGPREQFF. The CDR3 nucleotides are TGTGCCTGGAGTGCAACAGGCCCCCGGGAGCAGTTCTTC. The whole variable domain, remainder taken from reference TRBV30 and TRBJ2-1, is SQTIHQWPATLVQPVGSPLSLECTVEGTSNPNLYWYRQAAGRGLQLLFYSVGIGQISSEVPQNLSASRPQDRQFILSSKKLLLSDSGFYLCAWSATGPREQFFGPGTRLTVL.